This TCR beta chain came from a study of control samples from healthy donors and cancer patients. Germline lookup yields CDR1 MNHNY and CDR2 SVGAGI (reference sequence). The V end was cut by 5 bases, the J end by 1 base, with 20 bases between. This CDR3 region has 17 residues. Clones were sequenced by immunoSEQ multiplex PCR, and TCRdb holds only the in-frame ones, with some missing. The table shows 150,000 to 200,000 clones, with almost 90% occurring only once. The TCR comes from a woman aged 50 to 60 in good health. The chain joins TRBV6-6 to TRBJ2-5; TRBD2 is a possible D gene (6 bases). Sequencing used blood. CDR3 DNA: TGTGCCAGCAGTCTACTAGCCCGCGGACTTTTCCAAGAGACCCAGTACTTC. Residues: CASSLLARGLFQETQYF.